The 20 T cell receptor beta chains given below trace back to one sample, sequenced in a study of T cell responses to AZD1222 COVID-19 vaccine (dated by TCRdb to about 2021). The receptor library was made with the immunoSEQ multiplex PCR assay. The table comes from immuneACCESS by way of TCRdb, which keeps in-frame sequences with V and J called. Part of the clones is missing from these tables; in studies checked, under half for an unresolved V gene and the rest for unknown reasons. Within this sample are some 200,000 clones, with 90% to 95% of them counted one time only. The top ten constitute roughly 4% of the sample. Per the publication, the time point label means: about 28 days (+/-7) after the second vaccine dose. The treatment or condition label for this specimen denotes: meningococcal conjugate vaccine given as trial control. Source: peripheral blood, taken 28 days after the second dose of the MenACWY control vaccine. These TCRs come from an adult who received the MenACWY meningococcal vaccine as a control.

The chain recombines TRBV6-5 with TRBJ1-5, with 7 bases that match TRBD1. Germline CDR1 is MNHEY and CDR2 is SVGAGI. The CDR3 sequence is 13 residues long. Trimming cost V 6 bases and J 7 bases; bases outside gene matches: 6. The CDR3 region is CASRQGGSQPQHF. The CDR3 nucleotides read TGTGCCAGCAGGCAGGGGGGGAGCCAGCCCCAGCATTTT.

V gene TRBV19 combines with J gene TRBJ1-3; no clear D gene. The CDR3 totals 15 residues. Germline CDR1 LNHDA, CDR2 SQIVND (reference sequence). V lost 7 bases and J lost 0, with 13 bases in between. CDR3 in DNA: TGTGCCAGTAACCTACAGAGTTCCTCTGGAAACACCATATATTTT. It encodes CASNLQSSSGNTIYF.

V is TRBV30 and J is TRBJ2-5; D not certain. This CDR3 region has 13 residues. Germline values: CDR1 GTSNPN, CDR2 SVGIG (reference sequence). The V end was cut by 1 base, the J end by 3 bases, with 9 bases between. The CDR3 protein is CAWSDGYEETQYF. The CDR3 region has the DNA TGTGCCTGGAGTGACGGTTACGAAGAGACCCAGTACTTC.

CDR3 bases: TGTGCCAGCAGGCCCCAGCTGGAGACCCAGTACTTC. Encoded protein: CASRPQLETQYF. The chain links TRBV6-7 to TRBJ2-5; no reliable D call. TRBV6-7 is an open reading frame, and its role is uncertain. V lost 6 bases, J lost 5 bases, and 10 bases lay in between. The length of the CDR3 is 12 residues.

This sequence joins TRBV11-2 and TRBJ1-2, with D possibly TRBD1 on 5 matching bases. The CDR3 totals 12 residues. In germline, CDR1 is SGHAT, CDR2 FQNNGV. Trimming took 8 bases from V and 8 from J, leaving 15 bases between them. The DNA for the CDR3 is TGTGCCAGCGAAGACGGGGGTGGCGGCTACACCTTC. It translates to CASEDGGGGYTF.

The V call is TRBV19, the J call TRBJ2-2; 9 bases map to TRBD2. CDR3 size: 16 residues. CDR1 is LNHDA, CDR2 SQIVND, per germline (reference sequence). The J segment lost 3 bases and the V segment lost 5 bases, leaving 7 bases of the junction unmatched. DNA for the CDR3: TGTGCCAGTAGTTTTGGACTAGCGTCGGACACCGGGGAGCTGTTTTTT. It codes for CASSFGLASDTGELFF.

This sequence joins TRBV11-2 and TRBJ1-5, with D hard to call. The CDR3 is made up of 13 amino acids. Trimming took 0 bases from V and 6 from J, leaving 6 bases between them. Germline V gives CDR1 SGHAT, CDR2 FQNNGV. This chain's CDR3 is CASSLEVGQPQHF. The CDR3 coding sequence is TGTGCCAGCAGCTTAGAGGTCGGTCAGCCCCAGCATTTT.

The V and J genes are TRBV7-2 and TRBJ2-1, with a weak D call TRBD2 (6 bases). The germline V gene has CDR1 SGHTA and CDR2 FQGNSA. The ends were cut back, 11 bases at V and 0 bases at J, with 14 bases in the middle. This CDR3 has 14 residues. CDR3 residues: CALNGGSSYNEQFF. CDR3 in DNA: TGTGCCTTAAATGGGGGGAGCTCCTACAATGAGCAGTTCTTC.

The V gene is TRBV23-1, the J gene TRBJ2-1, with no clear D. TRBV23-1 is noted as an ORF with a role that remains uncertain. V lost 6 bases and J 0 bases, leaving 6 bases between the germline ends. The length of the CDR3 is 13 residues. The CDR3 DNA sequence: TGCGCCAGCAGAACCAGCTCCTACAATGAGCAGTTCTTC. Translation: CASRTSSYNEQFF.

V gene TRBV28 combines with J gene TRBJ1-2; maybe TRBD1 (5 bases). With 4 bases removed from V and 8 bases from J, the gap between germline ends came to 23 bases. Germline CDR1 is MDHEN and CDR2 is SYDVKM. The CDR3 length is 16 residues. CDR3 coding DNA: TGTGCCAGCAGTTCCCCGGGGGGACCTCCGGGCGAAGGCTACACCTTC. Encoded protein: CASSSPGGPPGEGYTF.

The chain combines TRBV6-5 with TRBJ1-5; TRBD1 matches 9 bases. V lost 6 bases and J lost 2; bases outside the gene matches: 5. Germline-derived CDR1 and CDR2 are MNHEY and SVGAGI. The CDR3 has 15 amino acids. CDR3 region: CASRPGQGRNQPQHF. In nucleotides, the CDR3 is TGTGCCAGCAGGCCCGGACAGGGGCGCAATCAGCCCCAGCATTTT.

The chain uses TRBV19 and TRBJ1-3; D is undetermined. Trimming cost V 10 bases and J 3 bases, with 19 bases left between them. The CDR3 is made up of 15 amino acids. CDR1 and CDR2 from the germline V gene are LNHDA and SQIVND (reference sequence). The CDR3 is CATAGTGFGGNTIYF. The CDR3, as DNA: TGTGCCACCGCCGGCACGGGTTTTGGTGGAAACACCATATATTTT.

The chain links TRBV28 to TRBJ1-5; D is perhaps TRBD1 (5 bases). The CDR3 is 13 amino acids. V was clipped by 6 bases and J by 7 bases, with 13 bases between them. Germline CDR1 MDHEN, CDR2 SYDVKM. CDR3 nucleotide sequence: TGTGCCAGCAGAGTCCAGGGTTGGCAGCCCCAGCATTTT. As protein: CASRVQGWQPQHF.

V and J are TRBV5-6 and TRBJ1-1; perhaps TRBD1 as D (5 bases). V was pared by 2 bases and J by 0 bases, with 17 bases between. The CDR3 runs 17 residues. Germline assignment: CDR1 SGHDT and CDR2 YYEEEE. This chain's CDR3 is CASSLDSLPLLNTEAFF. Written as DNA, the CDR3 is TGTGCCAGCAGCTTAGACAGTCTGCCGTTATTGAACACTGAAGCTTTCTTT. The full variable domain, with the rest looked up from reference TRBV5-6 and TRBJ1-1, is DAGVTQSPTHLIKTRGQQVTLRCSPKSGHDTVSWYQQALGQGPQFIFQYYEEEERQRGNFPDRFSGHQFPNYSSELNVNALLLGDSALYLCASSLDSLPLLNTEAFFGQGTRLTVV.

This chain connects TRBV18 to TRBJ1-2; 8 nucleotides align to TRBD1. The germline gives CDR1 KGHSH, CDR2 LQKENI. The junction had 6 bases not matched to a gene; V was cut back by 3 bases and J by 3 bases. The CDR3 covers 15 residues. The CDR3 coding sequence is TGTGCCAGCTCACCCTCGGACAGGGCGCACTATGGCTACACCTTC. This codes for CASSPSDRAHYGYTF.

V is TRBV28 and J is TRBJ2-5, with D unclear. The V end was cut by 2 bases, the J end by 2 bases, with 9 bases between. The CDR3 runs 14 residues. Looked up from germline, CDR1 is MDHEN and CDR2 is SYDVKM. CDR3 bases: TGTGCCAGCAGTTTAGGGCAGCTTCAAGAGACCCAGTACTTC. Translating it yields CASSLGQLQETQYF.

V is TRBV24-1 and J is TRBJ2-5; 10 nucleotides match TRBD2. Germline lookup yields CDR1 KGHDR and CDR2 SFDVKD. This CDR3 is 18 amino acids long. Germline trimming cut 1 base from V and 2 bases from J; bases unmatched to any gene: 9. The CDR3: CATSDFRLAGVNQETQYF. In DNA, the CDR3 is TGTGCCACCAGTGATTTTCGGCTAGCGGGAGTTAATCAAGAGACCCAGTACTTC.

The chain has TRBV5-1 and TRBJ2-3; 8 bases are shared with TRBD1. V gave up 7 bases and J gave up 2 bases; unmatched junction bases: 12. The germline CDR1 and CDR2 sequences are SGHRS and YFSETQ. The CDR3 extends over 16 amino acids. The CDR3 DNA follows: TGCGCCAGCGGCAAGACAGGGGATCGTGTCACAGATACGCAGTATTTT. Translating gives CASGKTGDRVTDTQYF.

The CDR3 loop reads CASTYSRVGTDTQYF. CDR3 sequence (DNA): TGTGCCAGTACATACTCTCGGGTCGGCACAGATACGCAGTATTTT. This chain uses TRBV19 with TRBJ2-3; D is unclear. The germline V gene has CDR1 LNHDA and CDR2 SQIVND (reference sequence). Trimming removed 7 bases at V and 1 base at J, with 15 bases between. The CDR3 has 15 residues.

The chain uses TRBV4-1 and TRBJ2-1; 12 nucleotides line up with TRBD2. The germline V gene encodes CDR1 MGHRA and CDR2 YSYEKL. The CDR3 runs to 18 residues. The ends lost 1 base at V and 0 bases at J; junction bases unmatched: 4. As DNA, the CDR3 is TGCGCCAGCAGCCAAGGAACTAGCGGGAGGACCTCCTACAATGAGCAGTTCTTC. Residues: CASSQGTSGRTSYNEQFF.